A single sample gave rise to the 13 T cell receptor beta chains below, sequenced in a study of cytomegalovirus exposure and HLA in healthy donors. Both 60 Vbeta primers and 13 Jbeta primers went into the PCR. Using immunoSEQ multiplex PCR, the repertoire was profiled, and TCRdb retains in-frame clones only, with some absent. The data contain approximately 100,000 clones, over 65% of them singletons. What was sequenced was PBMCs. These receptors were collected from a man in his thirties or forties in good health and CMV-seronegative.

This clone was picked up one time. V usage is TRBV5-1 and J usage is TRBJ2-1; D not certain. V lost 3 bases and J 0 bases, leaving 4 bases between the germline ends. CDR1 SGHRS and CDR2 YFSETQ come from the germline V gene. This CDR3 spans 13 amino acids. CDR3 coding DNA: TGCGCCAGCAGCTCTAGCTCCTACAATGAGCAGTTCTTC. It yields the protein CASSSSSYNEQFF.

The chain is built from TRBV2 and TRBJ2-5, with D hard to call. This CDR3 has 14 amino acids. Germline CDR1 and CDR2: SNHLY and FYNNEI. The V end lost 1 base, the J end lost 7 bases, and 13 bases lay between the germline ends. The CDR3 nucleotides read TGTGCCAGCAGTGAAGGAGTTACCGTAGCGACCCAGTACTTC. Its protein product is CASSEGVTVATQYF.

The rearrangement uses TRBV5-4 and TRBJ2-3, with 9 positions matching TRBD2. V was clipped by 5 bases and J by 2 bases; unmatched bases: 3. This CDR3 is 14 amino acids long. Germline values: CDR1 SGHNT, CDR2 YYREEE (reference sequence). In nucleotides, the CDR3 is TGTGCCAGCAGGAGCGGGGGGCCCACAGATACGCAGTATTTT. It yields the protein CASRSGGPTDTQYF.

The genes are TRBV7-9 and TRBJ2-4, with a tentative D call TRBD2 (7 bases). This CDR3 spans 16 amino acids. Germline CDR1 SEHNR, CDR2 FQNEAQ (reference sequence). The V end lost 3 bases, the J end lost 0 bases, and 12 bases lay between the germline ends. The CDR3 region has the DNA TGTGCCAGCAGCTTGGGGGGGGCGGGAGCCAAAAACATTCAGTACTTC. It yields the protein CASSLGGAGAKNIQYF. The full variable domain, its missing parts supplied by reference TRBV7-9 and TRBJ2-4, is DTGVSQNPRHKITKRGQNVTFRCDPISEHNRLYWYRQTLGQGPEFLTYFQNEAQLEKSRLLSDRFSAERPKGSFSTLEIQRTEQGDSAMYLCASSLGGAGAKNIQYFGAGTRLSVL.

This rearrangement joins TRBV9 to TRBJ2-1; D unclear. The CDR3 runs to 17 residues. V was cut by 0 bases and J by 0 bases, with 13 bases left in between. Germline CDR1 SGDLS, CDR2 YYNGEE. DNA of the CDR3: TGTGCCAGCAGCGTAGGAATCTCGGCAGGCTCCTACAATGAGCAGTTCTTC. Its protein is CASSVGISAGSYNEQFF. Filled out from reference TRBV9 and TRBJ2-1, the complete variable domain reads DSGVTQTPKHLITATGQRVTLRCSPRSGDLSVYWYQQSLDQGLQFLIQYYNGEERAKGNILERFSAQQFPDLHSELNLSSLELGDSALYFCASSVGISAGSYNEQFFGPGTRLTVL.

The chain carries TRBV6-6 and TRBJ2-3; a weak D match, TRBD2 (5 bases). This CDR3 comprises 14 residues. V shed 0 bases and J shed 2 bases, with 6 bases lying between them. Germline-derived CDR1 and CDR2 are MNHNY and SVGAGI (reference sequence). For the CDR3, the DNA is TGTGCCAGCAGTTACTCGGAGGTCACAGATACGCAGTATTTT. Its translation is CASSYSEVTDTQYF.

The chain has TRBV9 and TRBJ2-3, with D perhaps TRBD1 (5 bases). Trimming pared 0 bases from V and 9 bases from J, leaving 14 bases between. Per germline, CDR1 SGDLS and CDR2 YYNGEE. The CDR3 consists of 14 residues. This chain's CDR3 is CASSVGQGEDTQYF. CDR3 sequence (DNA): TGTGCCAGCAGCGTAGGGCAGGGCGAGGACACGCAGTATTTT.

The J gene is TRBJ2-3, the V gene TRBV4-2, with 11 bases aligning to TRBD2. CDR1 and CDR2 from the germline V gene are LGHNA and YNFKEQ. This CDR3 has 16 residues. The trim removed 3 bases at V and 8 bases at J, leaving 10 bases unmatched. The CDR3 DNA reads TGTGCCAGCAGCCACGGTGGGACTAGCGGAAAGAGTACGCAGTATTTT. Amino acid sequence: CASSHGGTSGKSTQYF.

The chain's CDR3 is CASSQMLTSSQETQYF. CDR3 coding DNA: TGCGCCAGCAGCCAAATGTTGACTAGCAGCCAAGAGACCCAGTACTTC. This chain uses TRBV5-1 with TRBJ2-5; the match to TRBD2 covers 7 bases. The CDR3 is 16 residues long. Germline CDR1 and CDR2: SGHRS and YFSETQ. J lost 1 base, V lost 4 bases, and 10 bases had no gene match.

This rearrangement joins TRBV13 to TRBJ2-3; 11 nucleotides align to TRBD2. With 2 bases clipped from V and 0 bases from J, the junction kept 10 bases outside the gene matches. Germline values: CDR1 PRHDT, CDR2 FYEKMQ (reference sequence). This CDR3 is 19 amino acids long. This chain's CDR3 is CASSLTWLAGGVSTDTQYF. The CDR3 DNA sequence: TGTGCCAGCAGCTTAACGTGGCTAGCGGGGGGCGTTAGCACAGATACGCAGTATTTT. The whole variable domain, filled in from reference TRBV13 and TRBJ2-3, reads AAGVIQSPRHLIKEKRETATLKCYPIPRHDTVYWYQQGPGQDPQFLISFYEKMQSDKGSIPDRFSAQQFSDYHSELNMSSLELGDSALYFCASSLTWLAGGVSTDTQYFGPGTRLTVL.

This clone turned up a few times. For the CDR3, the DNA is TGTGCCTATCATAGCGGGGCCGTTACCACAGATACGCAGTATTTT. Residues: CAYHSGAVTTDTQYF. This chain connects TRBV30 to TRBJ2-3; 8 bases align to TRBD2. Losses at the gene ends were 7 bases for V and 2 bases for J; bases not matched to a gene: 11. This CDR3 contains 15 residues. Germline assignment: CDR1 GTSNPN and CDR2 SVGIG (reference sequence).

J is TRBJ2-2 and V is TRBV7-2; TRBD1 matches at 9 bases. The CDR3 length is 16 residues. The V gene end was trimmed by 3 bases and the J gene end by 7 bases; junction bases not matched to a gene: 9. Germline V lookup: CDR1 SGHTA, CDR2 FQGNSA. Here the CDR3 reads CASSLVTGGAGGELFF. CDR3 DNA: TGTGCCAGCAGCTTGGTCACAGGGGGCGCCGGCGGGGAGCTGTTTTTT.

With respect to this clone: The germline gene is not matched at one end of the junction; a read error may be the cause. The chain couples TRBV7-9 to TRBJ2-5, with D perhaps TRBD1 (6 bases). This CDR3 is 15 amino acids long. Per germline, CDR1 SEHNR and CDR2 FQNEAQ (reference sequence). The CDR3: CSSSGDRNRQETQYF. The CDR3 bases are TGTTCCAGCAGCGGCGACAGGAATCGCCAAGAGACCCAGTACTTC.